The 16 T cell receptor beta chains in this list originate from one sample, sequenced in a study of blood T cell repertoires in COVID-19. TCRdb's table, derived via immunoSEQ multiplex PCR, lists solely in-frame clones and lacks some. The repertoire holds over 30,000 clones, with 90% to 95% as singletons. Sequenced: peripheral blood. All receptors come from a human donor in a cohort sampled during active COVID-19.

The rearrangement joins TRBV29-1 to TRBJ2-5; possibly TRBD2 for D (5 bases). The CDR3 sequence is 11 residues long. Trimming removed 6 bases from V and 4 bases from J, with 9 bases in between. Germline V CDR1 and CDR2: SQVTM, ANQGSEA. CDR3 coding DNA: TGCAGCGTGGAGGTCTTAGAGACCCAGTACTTC. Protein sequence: CSVEVLETQYF.

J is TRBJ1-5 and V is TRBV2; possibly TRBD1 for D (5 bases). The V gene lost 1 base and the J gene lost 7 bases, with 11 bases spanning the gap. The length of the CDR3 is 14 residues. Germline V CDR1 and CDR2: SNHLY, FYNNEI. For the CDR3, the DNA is TGTGCCAGCAGTGAAGGGCAGGGCAGGCAGCCCCAGCATTTT. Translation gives CASSEGQGRQPQHF.

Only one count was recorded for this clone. CDR3 nucleotide sequence: TGCGCCGCCCGACGGGAGAGCACAGATACGCAGTATTTT. Protein: CAARRESTDTQYF. This chain joins TRBV5-1 and TRBJ2-3, with D maybe TRBD2 (6 bases). CDR3 length: 13 residues. Germline CDR1 reads SGHRS; CDR2 reads YFSETQ. The V and J ends lost 10 bases and 0 bases respectively, with 12 bases between them.

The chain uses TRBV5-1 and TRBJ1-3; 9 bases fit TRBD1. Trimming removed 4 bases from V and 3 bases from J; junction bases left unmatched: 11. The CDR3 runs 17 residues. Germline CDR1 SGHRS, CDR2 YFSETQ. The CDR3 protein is CASSPTALGQGGNTIYF. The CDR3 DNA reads TGCGCCAGCAGCCCCACCGCCCTGGGACAGGGTGGAAACACCATATATTTT.

CDR3 sequence (DNA): TGTGCCACCAGCAGATCCGGGACAGGAGCCTACGAGCAGTACTTC. Its protein is CATSRSGTGAYEQYF. The gene calls are TRBV15 and TRBJ2-7; 8 positions match TRBD1. Per the germline V gene, CDR1 is LNHNV and CDR2 is YYDKDF (reference sequence). J was trimmed by 2 bases and V by 2 bases; bases with no gene match: 5. The CDR3 sequence is 15 residues long. Full variable domain (rest looked up from reference TRBV15 and TRBJ2-7): DAMVIQNPRYQVTQFGKPVTLSCSQTLNHNVMYWYQQKSSQAPKLLFHYYDKDFNNEADTPDNFQSRRPNTSFCFLDIRSPGLGDTAMYLCATSRSGTGAYEQYFGPGTRLTVT.

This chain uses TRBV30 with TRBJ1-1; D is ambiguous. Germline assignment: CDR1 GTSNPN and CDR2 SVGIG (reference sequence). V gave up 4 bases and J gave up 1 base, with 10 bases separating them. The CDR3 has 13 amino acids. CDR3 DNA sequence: TGTGCCTGGACCTCGGGGAGGAACACTGAAGCTTTCTTT. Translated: CAWTSGRNTEAFF.

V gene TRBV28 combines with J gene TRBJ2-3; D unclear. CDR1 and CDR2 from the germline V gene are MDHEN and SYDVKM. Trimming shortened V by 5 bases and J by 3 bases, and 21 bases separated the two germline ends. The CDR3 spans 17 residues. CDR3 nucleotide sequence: TGTGCCAGCAGTAGTGGAGTCTGGATCGCTGGGACAGATACGCAGTATTTT. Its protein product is CASSSGVWIAGTDTQYF. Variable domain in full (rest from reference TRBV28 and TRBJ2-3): DVKVTQSSRYLVKRTGEKVFLECVQDMDHENMFWYRQDPGLGLRLIYFSYDVKMKEKGDIPEGYSVSREKKERFSLILESASTNQTSMYLCASSSGVWIAGTDTQYFGPGTRLTVL.

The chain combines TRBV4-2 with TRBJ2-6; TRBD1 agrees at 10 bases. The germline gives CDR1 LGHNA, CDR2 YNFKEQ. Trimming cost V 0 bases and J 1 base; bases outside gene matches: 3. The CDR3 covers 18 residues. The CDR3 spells CASSQEWTGGSGANVLTF. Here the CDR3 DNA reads TGTGCCAGCAGCCAAGAGTGGACAGGGGGATCTGGGGCCAACGTCCTGACTTTC.

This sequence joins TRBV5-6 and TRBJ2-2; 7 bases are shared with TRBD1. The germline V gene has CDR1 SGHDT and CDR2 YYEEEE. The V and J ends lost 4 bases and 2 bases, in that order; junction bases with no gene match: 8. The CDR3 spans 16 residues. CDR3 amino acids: CASSPYRGVNTGELFF. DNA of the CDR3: TGTGCCAGCAGCCCTTACAGGGGCGTCAACACCGGGGAGCTGTTTTTT.

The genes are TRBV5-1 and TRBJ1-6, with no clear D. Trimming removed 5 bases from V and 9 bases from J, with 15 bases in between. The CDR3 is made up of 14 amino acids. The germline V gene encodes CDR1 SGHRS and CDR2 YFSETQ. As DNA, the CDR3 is TGCGCCAGCAGAACTCCGGGGATTGGTTCACCCCTCCACTTT. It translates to CASRTPGIGSPLHF.

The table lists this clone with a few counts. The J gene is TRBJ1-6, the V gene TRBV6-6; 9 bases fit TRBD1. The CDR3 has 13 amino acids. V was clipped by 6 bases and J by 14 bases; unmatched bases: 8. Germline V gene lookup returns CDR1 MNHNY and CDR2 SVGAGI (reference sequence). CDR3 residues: CASSSGQGRALHF. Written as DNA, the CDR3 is TGTGCCAGCAGCTCGGGACAGGGTCGAGCCCTCCACTTT.

Here the CDR3 DNA reads TGTGCCAGCAGCCAAGGATGGCGGGAGGGTTCCTACGAGCAGTACTTC. It codes for CASSQGWREGSYEQYF. The chain recombines TRBV3-1 (or the pseudogene TRBV3-2) with TRBJ2-7; 9 positions agree with TRBD2. The germline CDR1 and CDR2 sequences are LGHDT and YNNKEL (reference sequence). The trim removed 1 base at V and 1 base at J, leaving 5 bases unmatched. The CDR3 totals 16 residues.

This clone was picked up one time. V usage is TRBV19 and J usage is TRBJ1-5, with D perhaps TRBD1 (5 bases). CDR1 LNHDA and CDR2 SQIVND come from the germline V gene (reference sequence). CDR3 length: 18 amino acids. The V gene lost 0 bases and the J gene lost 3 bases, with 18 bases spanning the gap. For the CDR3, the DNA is TGTGCCAGTAGTATAGATCTAGGGGCCCCATCACCCAATCAGCCCCAGCATTTT. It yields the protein CASSIDLGAPSPNQPQHF.

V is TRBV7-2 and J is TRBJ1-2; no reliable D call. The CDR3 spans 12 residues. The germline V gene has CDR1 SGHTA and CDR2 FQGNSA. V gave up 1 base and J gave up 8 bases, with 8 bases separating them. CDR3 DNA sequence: TGTGCCAGCAGCTTAGGGGCTGGAGGCTACACCTTC. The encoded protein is CASSLGAGGYTF.

In nucleotides, the CDR3 is TGTGCCAGCTCACCCAGCCCGACTCCGGGACAGGGGTCTAGGACTACAGGTAATGAGCAGTTCTTC. Its protein product is CASSPSPTPGQGSRTTGNEQFF. The rearrangement links TRBV18 to TRBJ2-1; the match to TRBD1 covers 10 bases. The CDR3 totals 22 residues. The germline V gene has CDR1 KGHSH and CDR2 LQKENI. With V trimmed by 3 bases and J by 7 bases, 27 bases remained unmatched. Supplemented by reference TRBV18 and TRBJ2-1, the full variable domain reads NAGVMQNPRHLVRRRGQEARLRCSPMKGHSHVYWYRQLPEEGLKFMVYLQKENIIDESGMPKERFSAEFPKEGPSILRIQQVVRGDSAAYFCASSPSPTPGQGSRTTGNEQFFGPGTRLTVL.

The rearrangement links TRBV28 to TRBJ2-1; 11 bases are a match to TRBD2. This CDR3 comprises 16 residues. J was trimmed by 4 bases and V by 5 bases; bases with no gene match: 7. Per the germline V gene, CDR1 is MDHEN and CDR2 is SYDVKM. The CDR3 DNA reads TGTGCCAGCAGTCCCCAGACTAGCGGGAATTACAATGAGCAGTTCTTC. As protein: CASSPQTSGNYNEQFF.